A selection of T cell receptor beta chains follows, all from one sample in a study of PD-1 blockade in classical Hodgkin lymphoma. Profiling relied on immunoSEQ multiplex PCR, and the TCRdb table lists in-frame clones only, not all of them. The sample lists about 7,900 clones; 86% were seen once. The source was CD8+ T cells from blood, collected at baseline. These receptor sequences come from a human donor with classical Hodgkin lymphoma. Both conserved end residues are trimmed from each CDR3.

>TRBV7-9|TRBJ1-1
ASSLLETGLWNTEAF
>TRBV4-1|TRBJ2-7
ASSQDIGAYEQY
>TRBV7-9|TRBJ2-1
ASSLWGGNNEQF
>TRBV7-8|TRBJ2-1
ASSLGGRRNEQF
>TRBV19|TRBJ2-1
ASSTGDNYNEQF
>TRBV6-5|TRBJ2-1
ASSYSLLSSYNEQF
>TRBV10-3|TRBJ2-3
AIREAGVTDTQY
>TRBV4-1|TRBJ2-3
ASSPHLQGEDTQY
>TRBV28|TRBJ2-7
ASSPRGSSYEQY
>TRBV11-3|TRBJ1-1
ASSPGGRAEAF
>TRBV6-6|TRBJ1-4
ASRYRAQQNEKLF
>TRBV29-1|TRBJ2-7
SVDWQYEQY
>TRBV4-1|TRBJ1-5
ASSQEGTGLHQPQH
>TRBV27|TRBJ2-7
ASSPSNSYEQY
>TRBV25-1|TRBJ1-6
ASSEEDTIYNSPLH
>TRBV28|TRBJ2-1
ASSPARRGNLNEQF
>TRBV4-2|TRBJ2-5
ASSPPGGRGETQY
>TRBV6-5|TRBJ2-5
ASSYPGVAETQY
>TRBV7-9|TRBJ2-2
ASSLPSSHNGELF
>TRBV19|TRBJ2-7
ASSIGYEQY